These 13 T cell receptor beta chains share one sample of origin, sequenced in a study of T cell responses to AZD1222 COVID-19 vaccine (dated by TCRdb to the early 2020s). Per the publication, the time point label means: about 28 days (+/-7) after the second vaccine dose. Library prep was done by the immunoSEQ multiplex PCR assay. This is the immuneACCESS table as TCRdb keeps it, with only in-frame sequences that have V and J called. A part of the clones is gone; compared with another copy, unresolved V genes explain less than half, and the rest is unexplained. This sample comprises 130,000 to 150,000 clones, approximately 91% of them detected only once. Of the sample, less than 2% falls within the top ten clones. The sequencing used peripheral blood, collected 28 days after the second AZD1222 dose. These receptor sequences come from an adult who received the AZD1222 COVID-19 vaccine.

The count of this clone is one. The CDR3 sequence is CASSLVAAANTGELFF. As DNA, the CDR3 is TGTGCCAGCAGCTTAGTCGCGGCCGCGAACACCGGGGAGCTGTTTTTT. The gene calls are TRBV7-8 and TRBJ2-2, with no clear D. Trimming removed 1 base at V and 0 bases at J, with 9 bases between. The germline V gene encodes CDR1 SGHVS and CDR2 FQNEAQ. The CDR3 extends over 16 amino acids.

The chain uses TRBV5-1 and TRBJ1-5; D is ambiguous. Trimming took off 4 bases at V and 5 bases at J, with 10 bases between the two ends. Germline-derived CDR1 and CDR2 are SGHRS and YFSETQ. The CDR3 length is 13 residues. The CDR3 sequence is CASSAREDQPQHF. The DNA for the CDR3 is TGCGCCAGCAGCGCCCGGGAGGATCAGCCCCAGCATTTT.

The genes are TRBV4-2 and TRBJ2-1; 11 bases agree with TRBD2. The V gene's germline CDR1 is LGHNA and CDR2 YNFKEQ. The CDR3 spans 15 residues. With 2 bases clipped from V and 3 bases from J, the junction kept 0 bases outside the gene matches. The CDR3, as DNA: TGTGCCAGCAGCCAACTAGCGGGGGGCTACAATGAGCAGTTCTTC. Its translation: CASSQLAGGYNEQFF.

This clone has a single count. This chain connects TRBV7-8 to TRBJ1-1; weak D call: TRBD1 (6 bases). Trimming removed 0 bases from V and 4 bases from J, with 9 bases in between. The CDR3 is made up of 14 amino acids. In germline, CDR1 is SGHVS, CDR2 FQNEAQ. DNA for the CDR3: TGTGCCAGCAGCTTAGCACAGGGAGGCACTGAAGCTTTCTTT. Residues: CASSLAQGGTEAFF. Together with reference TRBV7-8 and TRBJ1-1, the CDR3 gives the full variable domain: GAGVSQSPRYKVAKRGQDVALRCDPISGHVSLFWYQQALGQGPEFLTYFQNEAQLDKSGLPSDRFFAERPEGSVSTLKIQRTQQEDSAVYLCASSLAQGGTEAFFGQGTRLTVV.

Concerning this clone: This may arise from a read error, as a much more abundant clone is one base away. Written as DNA, the CDR3 is TGTGCCCGCAGCCAAACGTCCGGGGGGGGCTACACCTTC. This encodes CARSQTSGGGYTF. The chain joins TRBV3-1 (or the pseudogene TRBV3-2) to TRBJ1-2, with D possibly matching TRBD1 (5 bases). This CDR3 is 13 amino acids long. Germline V gene data show CDR1 as LGHDT and CDR2 as YNNKEL (reference sequence).

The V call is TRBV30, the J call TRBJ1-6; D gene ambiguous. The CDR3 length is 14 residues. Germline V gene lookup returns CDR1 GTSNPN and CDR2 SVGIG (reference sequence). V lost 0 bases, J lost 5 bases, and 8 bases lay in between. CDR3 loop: CAWSVYRNNSPLHF. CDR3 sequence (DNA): TGTGCCTGGAGTGTTTACAGAAATAATTCACCCCTCCACTTT. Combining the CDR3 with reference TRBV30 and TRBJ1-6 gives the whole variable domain SQTIHQWPATLVQPVGSPLSLECTVEGTSNPNLYWYRQAAGRGLQLLFYSVGIGQISSEVPQNLSASRPQDRQFILSSKKLLLSDSGFYLCAWSVYRNNSPLHFGNGTRLTVT.

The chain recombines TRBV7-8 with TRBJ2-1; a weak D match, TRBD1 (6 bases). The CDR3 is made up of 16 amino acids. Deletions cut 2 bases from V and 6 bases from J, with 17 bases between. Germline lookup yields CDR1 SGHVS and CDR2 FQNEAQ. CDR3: CASSLRDRLKINEQFF. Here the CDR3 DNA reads TGTGCCAGCAGCTTACGAGACAGGCTAAAAATCAATGAGCAGTTCTTC.

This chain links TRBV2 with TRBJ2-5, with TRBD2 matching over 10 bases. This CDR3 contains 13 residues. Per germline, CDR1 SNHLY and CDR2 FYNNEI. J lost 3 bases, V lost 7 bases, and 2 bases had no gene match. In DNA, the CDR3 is TGTGCCAGCAAAGGGACTAGCGAAGAGACCCAGTACTTC. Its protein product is CASKGTSEETQYF.

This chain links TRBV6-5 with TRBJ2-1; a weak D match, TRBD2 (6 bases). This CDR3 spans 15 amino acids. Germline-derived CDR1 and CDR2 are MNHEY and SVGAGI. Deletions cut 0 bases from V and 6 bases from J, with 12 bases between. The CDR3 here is CASSYSGGRGNEQFF. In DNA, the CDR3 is TGTGCCAGCAGTTACTCCGGGGGTCGGGGCAATGAGCAGTTCTTC.

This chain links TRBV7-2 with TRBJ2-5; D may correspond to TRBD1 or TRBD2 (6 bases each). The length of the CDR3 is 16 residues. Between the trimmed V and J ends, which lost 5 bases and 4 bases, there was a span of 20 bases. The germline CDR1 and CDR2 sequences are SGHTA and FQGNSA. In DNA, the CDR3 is TGTGCCAGCAGCCGTATTCTTAGGGGGGCCGGAGAGACCCAGTACTTC. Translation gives CASSRILRGAGETQYF.

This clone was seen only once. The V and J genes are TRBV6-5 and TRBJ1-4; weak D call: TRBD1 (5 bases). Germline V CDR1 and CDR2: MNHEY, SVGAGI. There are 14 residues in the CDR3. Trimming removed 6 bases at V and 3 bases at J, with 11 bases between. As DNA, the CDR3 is TGTGCCAGCAGCCTCAGGGCGTCTAATGAAAAACTGTTTTTT. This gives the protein CASSLRASNEKLFF.

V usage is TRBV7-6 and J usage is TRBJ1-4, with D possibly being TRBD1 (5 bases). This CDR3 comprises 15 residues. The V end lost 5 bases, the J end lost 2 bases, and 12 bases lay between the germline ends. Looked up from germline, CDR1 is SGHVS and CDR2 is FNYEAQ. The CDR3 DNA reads TGTGCCAGCAGCCCGGCGGGGGGTACTAATGAAAAACTGTTTTTT. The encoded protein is CASSPAGGTNEKLFF. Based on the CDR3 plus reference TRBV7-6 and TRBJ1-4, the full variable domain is GAGVSQSPRYKVTKRGQDVALRCDPISGHVSLYWYRQALGQGPEFLTYFNYEAQQDKSGLPNDRFSAERPEGSISTLTIQRTEQRDSAMYRCASSPAGGTNEKLFFGSGTQLSVL.

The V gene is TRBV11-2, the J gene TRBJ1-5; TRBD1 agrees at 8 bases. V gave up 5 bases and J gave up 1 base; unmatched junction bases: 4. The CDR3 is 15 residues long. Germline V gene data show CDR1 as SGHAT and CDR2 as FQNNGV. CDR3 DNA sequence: TGTGCCAGCAGCCCAGGGGGCTCGAGCAATCAGCCCCAGCATTTT. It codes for CASSPGGSSNQPQHF.